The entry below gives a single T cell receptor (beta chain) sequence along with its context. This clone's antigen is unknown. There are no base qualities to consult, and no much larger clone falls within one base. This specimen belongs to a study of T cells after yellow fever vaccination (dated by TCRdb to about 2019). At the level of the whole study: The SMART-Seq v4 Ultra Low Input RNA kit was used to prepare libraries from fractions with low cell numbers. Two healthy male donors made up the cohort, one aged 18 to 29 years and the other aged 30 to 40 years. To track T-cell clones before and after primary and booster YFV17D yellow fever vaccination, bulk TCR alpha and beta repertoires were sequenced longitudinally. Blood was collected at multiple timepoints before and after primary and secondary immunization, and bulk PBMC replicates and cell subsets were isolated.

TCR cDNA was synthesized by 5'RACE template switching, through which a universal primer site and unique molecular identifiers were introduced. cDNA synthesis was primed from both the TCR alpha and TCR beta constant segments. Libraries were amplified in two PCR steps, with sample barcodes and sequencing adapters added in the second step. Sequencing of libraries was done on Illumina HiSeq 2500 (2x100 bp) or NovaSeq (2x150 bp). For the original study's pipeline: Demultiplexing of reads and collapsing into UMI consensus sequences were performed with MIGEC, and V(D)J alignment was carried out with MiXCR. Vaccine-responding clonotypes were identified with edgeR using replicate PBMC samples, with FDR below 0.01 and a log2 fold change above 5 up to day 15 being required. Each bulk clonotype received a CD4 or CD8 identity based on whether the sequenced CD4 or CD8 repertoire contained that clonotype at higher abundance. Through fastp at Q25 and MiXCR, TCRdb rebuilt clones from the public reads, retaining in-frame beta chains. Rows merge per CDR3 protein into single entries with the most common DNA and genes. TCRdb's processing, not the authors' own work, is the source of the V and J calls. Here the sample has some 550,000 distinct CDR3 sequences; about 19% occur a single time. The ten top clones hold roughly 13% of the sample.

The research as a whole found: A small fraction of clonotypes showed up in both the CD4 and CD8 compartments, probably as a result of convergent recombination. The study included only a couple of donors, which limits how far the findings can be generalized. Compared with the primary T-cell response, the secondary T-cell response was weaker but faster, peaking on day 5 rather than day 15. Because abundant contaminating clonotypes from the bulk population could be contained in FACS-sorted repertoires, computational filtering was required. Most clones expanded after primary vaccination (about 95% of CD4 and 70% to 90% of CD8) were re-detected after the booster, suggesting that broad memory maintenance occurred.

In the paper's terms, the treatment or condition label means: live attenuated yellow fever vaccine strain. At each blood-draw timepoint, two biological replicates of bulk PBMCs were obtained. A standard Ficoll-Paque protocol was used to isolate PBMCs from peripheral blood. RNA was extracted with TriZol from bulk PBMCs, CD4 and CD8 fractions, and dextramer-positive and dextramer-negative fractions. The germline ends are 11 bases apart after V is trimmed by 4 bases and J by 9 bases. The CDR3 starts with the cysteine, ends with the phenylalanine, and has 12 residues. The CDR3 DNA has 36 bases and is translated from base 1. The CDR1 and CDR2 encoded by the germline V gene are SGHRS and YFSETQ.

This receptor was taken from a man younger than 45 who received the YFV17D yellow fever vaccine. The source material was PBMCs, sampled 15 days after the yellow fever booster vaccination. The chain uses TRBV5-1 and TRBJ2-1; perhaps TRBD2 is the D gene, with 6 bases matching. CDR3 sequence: CASSQPEGEQFF. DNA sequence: TGCGCCAGCAGCCAACCGGAGGGTGAGCAGTTCTTC.